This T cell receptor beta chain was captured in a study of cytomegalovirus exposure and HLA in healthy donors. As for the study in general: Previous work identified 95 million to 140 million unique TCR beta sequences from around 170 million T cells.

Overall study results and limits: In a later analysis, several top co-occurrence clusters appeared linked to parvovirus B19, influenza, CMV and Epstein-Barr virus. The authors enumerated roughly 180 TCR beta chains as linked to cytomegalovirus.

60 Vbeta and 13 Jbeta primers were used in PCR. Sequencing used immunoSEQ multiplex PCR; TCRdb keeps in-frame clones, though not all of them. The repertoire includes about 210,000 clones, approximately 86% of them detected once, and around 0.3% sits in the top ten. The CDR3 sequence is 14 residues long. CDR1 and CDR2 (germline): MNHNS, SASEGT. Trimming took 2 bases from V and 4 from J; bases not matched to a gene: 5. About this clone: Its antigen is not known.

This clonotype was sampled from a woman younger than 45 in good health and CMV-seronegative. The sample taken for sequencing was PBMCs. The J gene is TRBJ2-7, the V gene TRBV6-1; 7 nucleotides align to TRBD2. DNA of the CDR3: TGTGCCAGCAGTGAAAGGTGGGGGGGATACGAGCAGTACTTC. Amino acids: CASSERWGGYEQYF.